This T cell receptor (beta chain) derives from a study of blood T cell repertoires in COVID-19. In the authors' workflow: Nucleated cell counts were estimated from reference gene primer amplification. Here immunoSEQ multiplex PCR was the method, and the copy in TCRdb shows in-frame clones only, minus some. The V and J calls and clone size are taken from that table; D and trimming were inferred from the DNA. This sample has some 140,000 clones; around 85% occur once, and the top ten carry roughly a sixth. V lost 6 bases to trimming and J lost 5 bases, with 8 bases between them. The CDR3 contains 12 residues. Germline CDR1 and CDR2: MNHEY and SVGAGI.

The sample comprised peripheral blood. The clonotype originates from an elderly woman with acute or convalescent COVID-19. The chain uses TRBV6-5 and TRBJ1-5; D is possibly TRBD1 (6 bases). CDR3 region: CASRQGDQPQHF. Here the CDR3 DNA reads TGTGCCAGCAGACAGGGCGATCAGCCCCAGCATTTT.